The T cell receptor (beta chain) under discussion was sequenced for a study of cytomegalovirus exposure and HLA in healthy donors. The study, taken as a whole, reports: TCR beta chain V- and J-gene trimming was linked, in a later analysis, to a missense variant in DCLRE1C. In a later analysis, common viral pathogens appeared linked to several of the most significant clusters.

Germline loops: CDR1 MNHEY, CDR2 SMNVEV (reference sequence). With 6 bases clipped from V and 2 bases from J, the junction kept 14 bases outside the gene matches. The CDR3 contains 17 residues. Notes on this clone: Its specificity is not known.

Primers: 60 Vbeta forward and 13 Jbeta reverse. Sequenced by immunoSEQ multiplex PCR; TCRdb stores in-frame clones only, minus some. The sample's table shows around 40,000 clones. This TCR came from a man aged 25-40 years in good health and CMV-seronegative. V gene TRBV27 combines with J gene TRBJ2-3, with TRBD2 identical over 7 bases. Input material: PBMCs. CDR3 DNA: TGTGCCAGCAGCCCTCGGGGCCAGCGGGGAATCACAGATACGCAGTATTTT. Translated, it gives CASSPRGQRGITDTQYF.